The rows below give T cell receptor beta chains drawn from one sample of a study of blood T cells in healthy people across ages. TCRdb recomputed calls from the 5' RACE reads with MiXCR, one row per CDR3 protein. The profile shows over 700,000 distinct CDR3 sequences, less than 70% of them singletons. Input material: blood. The receptors were sampled from an elderly man in good health. Both conserved end residues are part of each CDR3. The size field is filled for only some rows; it gives once, few, many or a size class.

clone_size: NA
j_call: TRBJ2-6
v_call: TRBV5-1
cdr3_aa: CASSLVPGGGANVLTF

clone_size: NA
j_call: TRBJ2-5
v_call: TRBV6-5
cdr3_aa: CASSYSFWTSGSNEQYF

clone_size: NA
j_call: TRBJ1-2
v_call: TRBV20-1
cdr3_aa: CSATAFGYGYTF

clone_size: once
j_call: TRBJ2-2
v_call: TRBV6-6
cdr3_aa: CAARGSNTGELFF

clone_size: few
j_call: TRBJ1-2
v_call: TRBV7-9
cdr3_aa: CASSGGDNYGYTF

clone_size: NA
j_call: TRBJ2-5
v_call: TRBV6-2/TRBV6-3
cdr3_aa: CASSGGGNRHQETQYF

clone_size: NA
j_call: TRBJ1-1
v_call: TRBV28
cdr3_aa: CASSQVTEAFF

clone_size: NA
j_call: TRBJ2-3
v_call: TRBV10-3
cdr3_aa: CAISVGRGPGDTQYF

clone_size: few
j_call: TRBJ2-5
v_call: TRBV15
cdr3_aa: CATSREGSLETQYF

clone_size: NA
j_call: TRBJ2-3
v_call: TRBV28
cdr3_aa: CASSLLGTPDTQYF

clone_size: NA
j_call: TRBJ2-1
v_call: TRBV5-8
cdr3_aa: CASSSPGTGTYNEQFF

clone_size: NA
j_call: TRBJ1-1
v_call: TRBV6-6
cdr3_aa: CASSYSNRGRTEAFF

clone_size: NA
j_call: TRBJ2-5
v_call: TRBV2
cdr3_aa: CASRRDSPSQGETQYF

clone_size: NA
j_call: TRBJ1-1
v_call: TRBV15
cdr3_aa: CATSRNRGGLRGAFF

clone_size: few
j_call: TRBJ2-7
v_call: TRBV5-1
cdr3_aa: CASSLSASGRNEQYF

clone_size: NA
j_call: TRBJ2-7
v_call: TRBV5-1
cdr3_aa: CASSPSGRAVDEQYF

clone_size: NA
j_call: TRBJ1-5
v_call: TRBV4-1
cdr3_aa: CASSQVGSNQPQHF

clone_size: NA
j_call: TRBJ2-3
v_call: TRBV9
cdr3_aa: CASSFVPQPGLAGGTGGGTDTQYF

clone_size: NA
j_call: TRBJ2-3
v_call: TRBV7-2
cdr3_aa: CASSLATGRYAYF

clone_size: NA
j_call: TRBJ2-5
v_call: TRBV4-1
cdr3_aa: CASSQGRGHQYF

clone_size: few
j_call: TRBJ2-4
v_call: TRBV6-6
cdr3_aa: CASSYSSSGRGQYF

clone_size: few
j_call: TRBJ2-1
v_call: TRBV7-2
cdr3_aa: CASSLSGLAGEANEQFF

clone_size: NA
j_call: TRBJ2-1
v_call: TRBV24-1
cdr3_aa: CATSVGSGRSNNEQFF

clone_size: NA
j_call: TRBJ2-5
v_call: TRBV28
cdr3_aa: CASRRQGLGQETQYF

clone_size: NA
j_call: TRBJ1-2
v_call: TRBV7-9
cdr3_aa: CASSLGTAFEGYTF

clone_size: NA
j_call: TRBJ2-1
v_call: TRBV7-8
cdr3_aa: CASSLGQGRDEQFF

clone_size: NA
j_call: TRBJ2-6
v_call: TRBV18
cdr3_aa: CASSPPPGGGSGANVLTF

clone_size: NA
j_call: TRBJ2-3
v_call: TRBV6-5
cdr3_aa: CASSSGTPAQYAYF

clone_size: NA
j_call: TRBJ2-1
v_call: TRBV5-6
cdr3_aa: CASSLLAGVYNEQFF

clone_size: NA
j_call: TRBJ1-5
v_call: TRBV5-1
cdr3_aa: CASSEGQAGGQPQHF

clone_size: NA
j_call: NA
v_call: TRBV20-1
cdr3_aa: CSASWDKIYEQYF

clone_size: NA
j_call: TRBJ2-7
v_call: TRBV5-1
cdr3_aa: CASSFGGGQVQYF

clone_size: NA
j_call: TRBJ2-5
v_call: TRBV7-2
cdr3_aa: CASSLGLAGWETQYF

clone_size: few
j_call: TRBJ1-4
v_call: TRBV6-2/TRBV6-3
cdr3_aa: CASRPGNEKLFF

clone_size: NA
j_call: TRBJ2-7
v_call: TRBV5-1
cdr3_aa: CASSPNTDPVSYEQYF

clone_size: NA
j_call: TRBJ2-7
v_call: TRBV7-2
cdr3_aa: CASSRGGRVHEQYF

clone_size: few
j_call: TRBJ2-3
v_call: TRBV7-9
cdr3_aa: CASRSHKPGLALDTQYF

clone_size: few
j_call: TRBJ2-1
v_call: TRBV20-1
cdr3_aa: CSARGGGRSYNEQFF

clone_size: NA
j_call: TRBJ2-3
v_call: TRBV6-5
cdr3_aa: CASSKGDLGHRYAYF

clone_size: few
j_call: TRBJ1-4
v_call: TRBV29-1
cdr3_aa: CSAAGGDEKLFF

clone_size: NA
j_call: TRBJ1-2
v_call: TRBV20-1
cdr3_aa: CSARLTGSYGYTF

clone_size: few
j_call: TRBJ2-5
v_call: TRBV20-1
cdr3_aa: CSARLGVAGGQETQYF

clone_size: few
j_call: TRBJ2-1
v_call: TRBV29-1
cdr3_aa: CSVEDVNYYMNEQFF

clone_size: NA
j_call: TRBJ2-2
v_call: TRBV12-3/TRBV12-4
cdr3_aa: CASSPWLNTGELFF

clone_size: NA
j_call: TRBJ2-5
v_call: TRBV3-1
cdr3_aa: CASSQAASGRGAQETQYF

clone_size: few
j_call: TRBJ2-1
v_call: TRBV9
cdr3_aa: CASSVGLAGNLGSYNEQFF

clone_size: NA
j_call: NA
v_call: TRBV11-2
cdr3_aa: CASSSEWGLPELETQYF

clone_size: NA
j_call: TRBJ2-5
v_call: TRBV5-6
cdr3_aa: CASNSALDYQETQYF

clone_size: NA
j_call: TRBJ2-7
v_call: TRBV6-2/TRBV6-3
cdr3_aa: CASSYSRDSFREQYF

clone_size: NA
j_call: TRBJ2-3
v_call: TRBV6-1
cdr3_aa: CASSARPVTDTQYF

clone_size: NA
j_call: TRBJ1-2
v_call: TRBV5-1
cdr3_aa: CASRYEAHGYTF

clone_size: many
j_call: NA
v_call: TRBV18
cdr3_aa: CASSPGQNYEQYF